These 6 T cell receptor beta chains share one sample of origin, sequenced in a study of blood T cell repertoires in COVID-19. TCRdb's copy holds only in-frame clones and misses some; the assay was immunoSEQ multiplex PCR. Seen here are over 90,000 clones, approximately 84% observed once, and the top ten hold about 4.5%. The sequenced material came from peripheral blood. Receptor source: a man in his 60s with acute or convalescent COVID-19.

The DNA for the CDR3 is TGTGCCAGTAGTATAGGAGAAGCGGGAGAAGAGACCCAGTACTTC. Protein product: CASSIGEAGEETQYF. This chain links TRBV19 with TRBJ2-5, with 8 bases fitting TRBD2. Per the germline V gene, CDR1 is LNHDA and CDR2 is SQIVND (reference sequence). Trimming cost V 1 base and J 3 bases; bases outside gene matches: 4. CDR3 size: 15 residues. Supplemented by reference TRBV19 and TRBJ2-5, the full variable domain reads DGGITQSPKYLFRKEGQNVTLSCEQNLNHDAMYWYRQDPGQGLRLIYYSQIVNDFQKGDIAEGYSVSREKKESFPLTVTSAQKNPTAFYLCASSIGEAGEETQYFGPGTRLLVL.

The chain couples TRBV19 to TRBJ2-3; 10 nucleotides match TRBD2. The CDR3 totals 18 residues. V lost 4 bases and J lost 5; bases outside the gene matches: 15. Germline loops: CDR1 LNHDA, CDR2 SQIVND (reference sequence). Here the CDR3 DNA reads TGTGCCAGTAGTAAATACGAAGCGGGGGGGCTCCTTGTAGATACGCAGTATTTT. This codes for CASSKYEAGGLLVDTQYF.

This clone has a handful of counts. This rearrangement joins TRBV20-1 to TRBJ1-2; 9 bases map to TRBD1. Looked up from germline, CDR1 is DFQATT and CDR2 is SNEGSKA (reference sequence). V trimming: 3 bases; J trimming: 4 bases; junction bases outside the gene matches: 6. The CDR3 consists of 14 residues. This chain's CDR3 is CSASVRQGGYGYTF. The CDR3 nucleotides read TGCAGTGCTAGTGTTCGACAGGGGGGCTATGGCTACACCTTC.

This chain links TRBV10-3 with TRBJ1-4; D is unclear. This CDR3 has 14 residues. CDR1 ENHRY and CDR2 SYGVKD come from the germline V gene. V was shortened by 11 bases and J by 8 bases, with 21 bases between the two germline ends. This chain's CDR3 is CASSTGREREKLFF. The CDR3 nucleotides read TGTGCCTCATCAACGGGGAGGGAACGCGAAAAACTGTTTTTT.

The J gene is TRBJ1-1, the V gene TRBV13; 8 bases are a match to TRBD1. Looked up from germline, CDR1 is PRHDT and CDR2 is FYEKMQ (reference sequence). Losses at the gene ends were 3 bases for V and 6 bases for J; bases not matched to a gene: 6. The CDR3 totals 14 residues. The CDR3 region has the DNA TGTGCCAGCAGCTTGGTGACAGGGGCGGCTGAAGCTTTCTTT. Amino acid sequence: CASSLVTGAAEAFF.

The rearrangement joins TRBV7-9 to TRBJ2-5; 11 positions match TRBD2. The CDR3 has 16 residues. Losses at the gene ends were 3 bases for V and 5 bases for J; bases not matched to a gene: 8. The germline V gene encodes CDR1 SEHNR and CDR2 FQNEAQ (reference sequence). CDR3 sequence (DNA): TGTGCCAGCAGCTTTTTAGCGGGAGGGCCGTTGGAGACCCAGTACTTC. This translates into CASSFLAGGPLETQYF.